This passage covers 7 T cell receptor beta chains from one sample sequenced in a study of CD8 T cells in Susac syndrome. RNA totalling about 0.5 to 1 ug underwent reverse transcription with random hexamers. Each CDR3 protein is one row after TCRdb ran MiXCR on the immunoSEQ multiplex PCR reads. The sample shows about 200,000 distinct CDR3 sequences, around nine tenths of them seen only once. The sample taken for sequencing was CD8+ T cells from PBMCs. All receptors come from a human donor with multiple sclerosis.

The rearrangement links TRBV19 to TRBJ2-2, with 11 positions matching TRBD1. J gave up 4 bases and V 3 bases, and 1 base lay outside the gene matches. This CDR3 has 15 amino acids. Looked up from germline, CDR1 is LNHDA and CDR2 is SQIVND (reference sequence). DNA for the CDR3: TGTGCCAGTAGTATCGGGACAGGGGGCACCGGGGAGCTGTTTTTT. This gives the protein CASSIGTGGTGELFF. Full variable domain (missing parts from reference TRBV19 and TRBJ2-2): DGGITQSPKYLFRKEGQNVTLSCEQNLNHDAMYWYRQDPGQGLRLIYYSQIVNDFQKGDIAEGYSVSREKKESFPLTVTSAQKNPTAFYLCASSIGTGGTGELFFGEGSRLTVL.

V usage is TRBV11-2 and J usage is TRBJ1-2; 11 bases align to TRBD1. This CDR3 has 15 amino acids. Germline values: CDR1 SGHAT, CDR2 FQNNGV. The V gene end was trimmed by 5 bases and the J gene end by 3 bases; junction bases not matched to a gene: 5. CDR3 DNA: TGTGCCAGCAGCGCAGGACAGGGGGCCCACTATGGCTACACCTTC. This sequence encodes CASSAGQGAHYGYTF.

The rearrangement uses TRBV12-5 and TRBJ2-7; no clear D. Trimming removed 7 bases from V and 0 bases from J, with 19 bases in between. Germline assignment: CDR1 LGHNT and CDR2 FRNRAP. The CDR3 extends over 16 amino acids. CDR3: CASAPSADQSSYEQYF. The CDR3 region has the DNA TGTGCTAGTGCGCCTTCCGCCGACCAAAGCTCCTACGAGCAGTACTTC.

The chain couples TRBV4-3 to TRBJ2-7; the D gene is possibly TRBD1 (5 bases). Germline V gene lookup returns CDR1 LGHNA and CDR2 YSLEER. The V gene lost 4 bases and the J gene lost 3 bases, with 13 bases spanning the gap. The CDR3 runs to 14 residues. CDR3 in amino acids: CASSPTLGDYEQYF. In DNA, the CDR3 is TGCGCCAGCAGCCCCACCCTAGGGGACTACGAGCAGTACTTC.

This clonotype was detected once. This sequence joins TRBV30 and TRBJ2-1; perhaps TRBD2 as D (6 bases). The CDR3 is 13 residues long. V lost 4 bases to trimming and J lost 5 bases, with 12 bases between them. Germline values: CDR1 GTSNPN, CDR2 SVGIG (reference sequence). CDR3 amino acids: CAWTGGLDNEQFF. Here the CDR3 DNA reads TGTGCCTGGACCGGGGGACTCGACAATGAGCAGTTCTTC. Full variable domain (missing parts from reference TRBV30 and TRBJ2-1): SQTIHQWPATLVQPVGSPLSLECTVEGTSNPNLYWYRQAAGRGLQLLFYSVGIGQISSEVPQNLSASRPQDRQFILSSKKLLLSDSGFYLCAWTGGLDNEQFFGPGTRLTVL.

The chain carries TRBV25-1 and TRBJ1-1; D might be TRBD1 (6 bases). Between the trimmed V and J ends, which lost 3 bases and 7 bases, there was a span of 18 bases. The length of the CDR3 is 15 residues. Germline values: CDR1 MGHDK, CDR2 SYGVNS. The CDR3 is CASSDTGTPYDEAFF. The CDR3 DNA follows: TGTGCCAGCAGTGACACCGGGACACCTTATGATGAAGCTTTCTTT.

This chain links TRBV9 with TRBJ2-3; the D gene could be TRBD1 or TRBD2 (5 bases each). Germline V gene data show CDR1 as SGDLS and CDR2 as YYNGEE. The CDR3 consists of 14 residues. The V and J ends lost 0 bases and 3 bases respectively, with 8 bases between them. The DNA of the CDR3 is TGTGCCAGCAGCGTAGCCGGGGCTACAGATACGCAGTATTTT. Its translation is CASSVAGATDTQYF.